The rows below give T cell receptor beta chains drawn from one sample of a study of blood T cell repertoires in COVID-19. Assay used: immunoSEQ multiplex PCR; TCRdb lists only in-frame clones, some missing. The data show about 320,000 clones, with about 85% seen just once and about 2% held by the top ten. Sequencing was carried out using PBMCs or T cells enriched from blood (not recorded which). These receptors were obtained from a young woman who had been exposed to COVID-19. Both conserved end residues are part of each CDR3. The D gene is left open where the match is weak. Only some rows state a clone size, as once, few, many or a class for expanded clones.

CDR3nt: TGTGCCACCAGCCTACGGAGGGGCATGAACAATCAGCCCCAGCATTTT
CDR3aa: CATSLRRGMNNQPQHF
len: 16
j_gene: TRBJ1-5
v_gene: TRBV15
d_gene: NA
abundance: NA

CDR3nt: TGTGCCAGCAGCTTGAAACAGGGGGCTAATGAAAAACTGTTTTTT
CDR3aa: CASSLKQGANEKLFF
len: 15
j_gene: TRBJ1-4
v_gene: TRBV5-4
d_gene: TRBD1
abundance: NA

CDR3nt: TGTGCCAGCAGCAAGGACAGGGACGAGCAGTACTTC
CDR3aa: CASSKDRDEQYF
len: 12
j_gene: TRBJ2-7
v_gene: TRBV11-1
d_gene: TRBD1
abundance: NA

CDR3nt: TGTGCCAGCAACAAATCTCTGGGGTCAGGGGCCGGTAATTCACCCCTCCACTTT
CDR3aa: CASNKSLGSGAGNSPLHF
len: 18
j_gene: TRBJ1-6
v_gene: TRBV27
d_gene: NA
abundance: once

CDR3nt: TGTGCCACCAGTGATTTGTACAGTCTTGAGCAGTACTTC
CDR3aa: CATSDLYSLEQYF
len: 13
j_gene: TRBJ2-7
v_gene: TRBV24-1
d_gene: NA
abundance: NA

CDR3nt: TGTGCCAGCAGCATCAACTCGTTCCGCTTAGGGGAGCTGTTTTTT
CDR3aa: CASSINSFRLGELFF
len: 15
j_gene: TRBJ2-2
v_gene: TRBV14
d_gene: NA
abundance: NA

CDR3nt: TGTGCCACCAGCAGAGATCAAGGACAGGGGGTCGTGGACATTCAGTACTTC
CDR3aa: CATSRDQGQGVVDIQYF
len: 17
j_gene: TRBJ2-4
v_gene: TRBV15
d_gene: TRBD1
abundance: NA

CDR3nt: TGTGCCACCAGGACAGGGGAAGAATATGGCTACACCTTC
CDR3aa: CATRTGEEYGYTF
len: 13
j_gene: TRBJ1-2
v_gene: TRBV2
d_gene: TRBD1
abundance: few

CDR3nt: TGTGCCAGCAGCGGGACTAGCGGGGGTCTTGTCACAGATACGCAGTATTTT
CDR3aa: CASSGTSGGLVTDTQYF
len: 17
j_gene: TRBJ2-3
v_gene: TRBV5-5
d_gene: TRBD2
abundance: NA

CDR3nt: TGTGCCAGCAGTCGACAGGGCGCCCAAGACACTGAAGCTTTCTTT
CDR3aa: CASSRQGAQDTEAFF
len: 15
j_gene: TRBJ1-1
v_gene: TRBV28
d_gene: TRBD1
abundance: NA

CDR3nt: TGTGCCAGCTCACCACCTCCGGGACAGAATTCACCCCTCCACTTT
CDR3aa: CASSPPPGQNSPLHF
len: 15
j_gene: TRBJ1-6
v_gene: TRBV18
d_gene: TRBD1
abundance: NA

CDR3nt: TGTGCCAGCAGTGCGGGGGGGTCTGTTATTGAAAAACTGTTTTTT
CDR3aa: CASSAGGSVIEKLFF
len: 15
j_gene: TRBJ1-4
v_gene: TRBV28
d_gene: NA
abundance: NA

CDR3nt: TGTGCCAGCAGTCATCAGGGCGGTCAGCCCCAGCATTTT
CDR3aa: CASSHQGGQPQHF
len: 13
j_gene: TRBJ1-5
v_gene: TRBV12-3/TRBV12-4
d_gene: NA
abundance: once

CDR3nt: TGTGCCAGCAGCTCGACGACGACAGGGCTAGCACCCCTCCACTTT
CDR3aa: CASSSTTTGLAPLHF
len: 15
j_gene: TRBJ1-6
v_gene: TRBV28
d_gene: TRBD1
abundance: NA

CDR3nt: TGTGCCAGCAGTGACCCGACAGGGGCTAAACTGTTTTTT
CDR3aa: CASSDPTGAKLFF
len: 13
j_gene: TRBJ1-4
v_gene: TRBV27
d_gene: TRBD1
abundance: few

CDR3nt: TGTGCCAGCAGCCAGAACACTGAAGCTTTCTTT
CDR3aa: CASSQNTEAFF
len: 11
j_gene: TRBJ1-1
v_gene: TRBV11-2
d_gene: NA
abundance: NA

CDR3nt: TGTGCCAGCAGCGAATACTCCCCGGCCAAAAACATTCAGTACTTC
CDR3aa: CASSEYSPAKNIQYF
len: 15
j_gene: TRBJ2-4
v_gene: TRBV3-1/TRBV3-2
d_gene: NA
abundance: once

CDR3nt: TGTGCCAGCAGTGTAGACACTTCGAATCAGCCCCAGCATTTT
CDR3aa: CASSVDTSNQPQHF
len: 14
j_gene: TRBJ1-5
v_gene: TRBV2
d_gene: NA
abundance: NA

CDR3nt: TGTGCCAGCAGCTTCGGTCCAGCGGGAGATACGCAGTATTTT
CDR3aa: CASSFGPAGDTQYF
len: 14
j_gene: TRBJ2-3
v_gene: TRBV7-9
d_gene: NA
abundance: NA

CDR3nt: TGTGCCAGTAGTAATAATTATGGCTACACCTTC
CDR3aa: CASSNNYGYTF
len: 11
j_gene: TRBJ1-2
v_gene: TRBV19
d_gene: NA
abundance: NA

CDR3nt: TGCGCCAGCAGCCAAGACAGGGCTAACTATGGCTACACCTTC
CDR3aa: CASSQDRANYGYTF
len: 14
j_gene: TRBJ1-2
v_gene: TRBV4-3
d_gene: NA
abundance: NA

CDR3nt: TGTGCCAGCAGTTCGCAGGGAAGGGACTACACCTTC
CDR3aa: CASSSQGRDYTF
len: 12
j_gene: TRBJ1-2
v_gene: TRBV28
d_gene: NA
abundance: NA

CDR3nt: TGCGCCAGCAGCCCGGGACAGCACTCTGGAAACACCATATATTTT
CDR3aa: CASSPGQHSGNTIYF
len: 15
j_gene: TRBJ1-3
v_gene: TRBV5-1
d_gene: TRBD1
abundance: NA

CDR3nt: TGTGCCAGCAGGGGGACTAGCAATTCAGATACGCAGTATTTT
CDR3aa: CASRGTSNSDTQYF
len: 14
j_gene: TRBJ2-3
v_gene: TRBV6-5
d_gene: TRBD2
abundance: NA

CDR3nt: TGTGCCAGCTCCGTGGACAGGGGTAATTCACCCCTCCACTTT
CDR3aa: CASSVDRGNSPLHF
len: 14
j_gene: TRBJ1-6
v_gene: TRBV18
d_gene: TRBD1
abundance: NA

CDR3nt: TGTGCCAGCAGTTTGGAGGGAACCTACGAGCAGTACTTC
CDR3aa: CASSLEGTYEQYF
len: 13
j_gene: TRBJ2-7
v_gene: TRBV28
d_gene: NA
abundance: NA

CDR3nt: TGTGCCAGCAGTTTCGCGTCCGGGTTAGCTGGAAACACCATATATTTT
CDR3aa: CASSFASGLAGNTIYF
len: 16
j_gene: TRBJ1-3
v_gene: TRBV28
d_gene: NA
abundance: NA

CDR3nt: TGTGCCAGCGGTAAGACAGGGTACCAAGAGACCCAGTACTTC
CDR3aa: CASGKTGYQETQYF
len: 14
j_gene: TRBJ2-5
v_gene: TRBV2
d_gene: TRBD1
abundance: NA

CDR3nt: TGTGCCAGCAGCCAAGATTTCCTGGGGACTAGCGACTACGAGCAGTACTTC
CDR3aa: CASSQDFLGTSDYEQYF
len: 17
j_gene: TRBJ2-7
v_gene: TRBV3-1/TRBV3-2
d_gene: TRBD2
abundance: NA

CDR3nt: TGTGCCAGTAGTATTACTGTGACAGGCCATGGCTACACCTTC
CDR3aa: CASSITVTGHGYTF
len: 14
j_gene: TRBJ1-2
v_gene: TRBV19
d_gene: NA
abundance: NA

CDR3nt: TGTGCCAGCAGCCCGTATTGGGGGGGCGGAGGAGCTAACTATGGCTACACCTTC
CDR3aa: CASSPYWGGGGANYGYTF
len: 18
j_gene: TRBJ1-2
v_gene: TRBV11-2
d_gene: NA
abundance: once

CDR3nt: TGTGCCAGCAGCTCACGGACACAAGAGACCCAGTACTTC
CDR3aa: CASSSRTQETQYF
len: 13
j_gene: TRBJ2-5
v_gene: TRBV7-2
d_gene: NA
abundance: NA

CDR3nt: TGTGCCAGCAGCGTGGAGGGGGGGTTCTCTGGAAACACCATATATTTT
CDR3aa: CASSVEGGFSGNTIYF
len: 16
j_gene: TRBJ1-3
v_gene: TRBV9
d_gene: NA
abundance: NA

CDR3nt: TGTGCCAGCAGCGTGGTGTCAGCTGAAGCTTTCTTT
CDR3aa: CASSVVSAEAFF
len: 12
j_gene: TRBJ1-1
v_gene: TRBV9
d_gene: NA
abundance: NA

CDR3nt: TGCGCCAGCAGCTCTACAGGGGGCACTGAAGCTTTCTTT
CDR3aa: CASSSTGGTEAFF
len: 13
j_gene: TRBJ1-1
v_gene: TRBV5-1
d_gene: TRBD1
abundance: NA

CDR3nt: TGTGCCAGCAGTGACTCGATTGGCGGCTACACCTTC
CDR3aa: CASSDSIGGYTF
len: 12
j_gene: TRBJ1-2
v_gene: TRBV6-4
d_gene: NA
abundance: NA

CDR3nt: TGTGCCAGCAGGCCGGTGGTCGGACAGGGAACCTACAATGAGCAGTTCTTC
CDR3aa: CASRPVVGQGTYNEQFF
len: 17
j_gene: TRBJ2-1
v_gene: TRBV7-9
d_gene: TRBD1
abundance: NA

CDR3nt: TGTGCCAGTAGTATCGGGCAAACAGGGATATATAACTATGGCTACACCTTC
CDR3aa: CASSIGQTGIYNYGYTF
len: 17
j_gene: TRBJ1-2
v_gene: TRBV19
d_gene: NA
abundance: NA

CDR3nt: TGTGCCAGCAGTTTTACAAGAACCGGGGAGCTGTTTTTT
CDR3aa: CASSFTRTGELFF
len: 13
j_gene: TRBJ2-2
v_gene: TRBV12-3/TRBV12-4
d_gene: NA
abundance: NA

CDR3nt: TGTGCCAGCACCATGACAGGGGGCGGCTACGAGCAGTACTTC
CDR3aa: CASTMTGGGYEQYF
len: 14
j_gene: TRBJ2-7
v_gene: TRBV27
d_gene: TRBD1
abundance: NA

CDR3nt: TGCGCCAGCAGCCAAGATATAGGGGTCGAGCAGTACTTC
CDR3aa: CASSQDIGVEQYF
len: 13
j_gene: TRBJ2-7
v_gene: TRBV4-3
d_gene: NA
abundance: NA

CDR3nt: TGTGCCAGCAGGCACAGGGGGGCGGCCTACGAGCAGTACTTC
CDR3aa: CASRHRGAAYEQYF
len: 14
j_gene: TRBJ2-7
v_gene: TRBV27
d_gene: TRBD1
abundance: NA

CDR3nt: TGTGCCATCAGTGAGTCAACTGGGGGGACTGAGCAGTACTTC
CDR3aa: CAISESTGGTEQYF
len: 14
j_gene: TRBJ2-7
v_gene: TRBV10-3
d_gene: NA
abundance: NA

CDR3nt: TGTGCCAGCAGTCGACGTTACTCGAGCGGGGACACCGGGGAGCTGTTTTTT
CDR3aa: CASSRRYSSGDTGELFF
len: 17
j_gene: TRBJ2-2
v_gene: TRBV28
d_gene: TRBD2
abundance: NA

CDR3nt: TGTGCCAGACAGGGGGCTTACGAGCAGTACTTC
CDR3aa: CARQGAYEQYF
len: 11
j_gene: TRBJ2-7
v_gene: TRBV30
d_gene: TRBD1
abundance: NA

CDR3nt: TGTGCCAGCAGTTTAAGCTGGACTGAAGCTTTCTTT
CDR3aa: CASSLSWTEAFF
len: 12
j_gene: TRBJ1-1
v_gene: TRBV12-3/TRBV12-4
d_gene: NA
abundance: NA

CDR3nt: TGTGCCAGCAGTCCCGCCGCCAGGGGTGGCTACACCTTC
CDR3aa: CASSPAARGGYTF
len: 13
j_gene: TRBJ1-2
v_gene: TRBV27
d_gene: NA
abundance: NA

CDR3nt: TGTGCCATCAGTGAGTCCCGAGCCTTCACAGATACGCAGTATTTT
CDR3aa: CAISESRAFTDTQYF
len: 15
j_gene: TRBJ2-3
v_gene: TRBV10-3
d_gene: NA
abundance: NA

CDR3nt: TGCAGTGCTGCTCGGTTGGATGAGCAGTTCTTC
CDR3aa: CSAARLDEQFF
len: 11
j_gene: TRBJ2-1
v_gene: TRBV20-1
d_gene: NA
abundance: once

CDR3nt: TGCAGTGCTAGTAAGGGCCTAGCGGGAGGAAGGGATGAGCAGTTCTTC
CDR3aa: CSASKGLAGGRDEQFF
len: 16
j_gene: TRBJ2-1
v_gene: TRBV20-1
d_gene: TRBD2
abundance: NA

CDR3nt: TGTGCCATCAGTGAGTCAGGGGATCGTCAGCCCCAGCATTTT
CDR3aa: CAISESGDRQPQHF
len: 14
j_gene: TRBJ1-5
v_gene: TRBV10-3
d_gene: NA
abundance: NA

CDR3nt: TGTGCCAGCAGCCTGAACAGTGTTATCTCCTATGGCTACACCTTC
CDR3aa: CASSLNSVISYGYTF
len: 15
j_gene: TRBJ1-2
v_gene: TRBV5-4
d_gene: NA
abundance: NA

CDR3nt: TGCGCCAGCAGCTTGGAAGGGGCCTACAATGAGCAGTTCTTC
CDR3aa: CASSLEGAYNEQFF
len: 14
j_gene: TRBJ2-1
v_gene: TRBV5-1
d_gene: NA
abundance: NA

CDR3nt: TGTGCCAGCAGACAGGGGACGAACACCGGGGAGCTGTTTTTT
CDR3aa: CASRQGTNTGELFF
len: 14
j_gene: TRBJ2-2
v_gene: TRBV6-5
d_gene: TRBD1
abundance: NA

CDR3nt: TGCGCCAGCAGCCAACCCTCTGGACTAGCGGGAGTCACAGATACGCAGTATTTT
CDR3aa: CASSQPSGLAGVTDTQYF
len: 18
j_gene: TRBJ2-3
v_gene: TRBV4-1
d_gene: TRBD2
abundance: NA